Below, one T cell receptor (beta chain) is given with its context. Its antigen is not known. CDR1 and CDR2 from the germline V gene are MNHNS and SASEGT. This CDR3 is 14 amino acids long. PCR primers comprised 60 Vbeta and 13 Jbeta primers. The repertoire was sequenced with immunoSEQ multiplex PCR; TCRdb's copy has only in-frame clones and lacks some. The sample contains some 190,000 clones, approximately 80% of which appear only once. The entry originates in a study of cytomegalovirus exposure and HLA in healthy donors. The study's findings and limits: Specific recognition of CMV antigens was confirmed in vitro for a few chains (all CMV-associated). Previous analysis showed most TCR beta V segments were productive about 87% or about 30% of the time. The authors considered a cluster of highly shared sequence variants likely to be a sequencing artifact. Some V segments, TRBV6-2 and TRBV6-3 among them, were indistinguishable and were therefore excluded.

The specimen was PBMCs. The TCR was taken from a man between 18 and 29 years old in good health and CMV-seronegative. The rearrangement uses TRBV6-1 and TRBJ2-7; TRBD1 aligns across 9 bases. CDR3 sequence (DNA): TGTACTACGATCCGGGACAGGGTCCCCTACGAGCAGTACTTC. Amino acids: CTTIRDRVPYEQYF.